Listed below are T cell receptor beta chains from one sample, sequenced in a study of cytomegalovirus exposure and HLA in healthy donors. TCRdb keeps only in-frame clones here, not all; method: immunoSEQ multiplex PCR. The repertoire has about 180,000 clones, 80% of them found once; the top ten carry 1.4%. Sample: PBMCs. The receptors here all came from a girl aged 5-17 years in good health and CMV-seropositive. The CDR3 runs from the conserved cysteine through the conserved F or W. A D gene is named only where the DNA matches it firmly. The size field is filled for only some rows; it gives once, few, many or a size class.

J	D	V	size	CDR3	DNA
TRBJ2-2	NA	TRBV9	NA	CASSVAGNTGELFF	TGTGCCAGCAGCGTAGCCGGGAACACCGGGGAGCTGTTTTTT
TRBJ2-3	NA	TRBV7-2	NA	CASSSYGRTDTQYF	TGTGCCAGCAGCAGCTACGGGAGAACAGATACGCAGTATTTT
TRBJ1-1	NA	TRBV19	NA	CASSLRATGAGTEAFF	TGTGCCAGTAGCCTGAGGGCGACAGGTGCGGGCACTGAAGCTTTCTTT
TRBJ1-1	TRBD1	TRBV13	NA	CASSPPTGEATEAFF	TGTGCCAGCAGCCCCCCGACAGGGGAGGCAACTGAAGCTTTCTTT
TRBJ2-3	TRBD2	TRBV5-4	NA	CASFLAGGATDTQYF	TGTGCCAGCTTTCTAGCGGGAGGCGCCACAGATACGCAGTATTTT
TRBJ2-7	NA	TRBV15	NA	CATSPIGGGFEQYF	TGTGCCACCAGCCCCATAGGGGGGGGGTTCGAGCAGTACTTC
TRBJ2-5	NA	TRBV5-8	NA	CASRVTGRQETQYF	TGTGCCAGCAGGGTAACAGGCAGGCAAGAGACCCAGTACTTC
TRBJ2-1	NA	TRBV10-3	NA	CAISERSGFDNEQFF	TGTGCCATCAGTGAGAGGAGTGGGTTCGACAATGAGCAGTTCTTC
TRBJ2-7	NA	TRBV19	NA	CASSIGRGPYEQYF	TGTGCCAGTAGTATAGGACGTGGGCCCTACGAGCAGTACTTC
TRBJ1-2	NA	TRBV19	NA	CASSISYGQGSYGYTF	TGTGCCAGTAGTATAAGCTATGGGCAGGGGAGCTATGGCTACACCTTC
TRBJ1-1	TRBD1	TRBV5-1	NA	CASSLYSGQGVVSAFF	TGCGCCAGCAGCTTGTACTCGGGACAGGGGGTTGTGAGTGCTTTCTTT
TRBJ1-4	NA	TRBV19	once	CASSARTAMVFF	TGTGCCAGTAGTGCAAGGACAGCTATGGTGTTTTTT
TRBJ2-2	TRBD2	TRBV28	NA	CASSLRVGRDTGELFF	TGTGCCAGCAGTTTGCGGGTCGGGAGGGACACCGGGGAGCTGTTTTTT
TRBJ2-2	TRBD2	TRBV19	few	CASSPGGGSNTGELFF	TGTGCCAGTAGTCCCGGGGGGGGTTCGAACACCGGGGAGCTGTTTTTT
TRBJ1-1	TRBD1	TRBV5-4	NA	CASSLDAGTGTEAFF	TGTGCCAGCAGCTTGGATGCCGGGACAGGTACTGAAGCTTTCTTT
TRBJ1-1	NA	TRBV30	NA	CAWLGIWGGDTEAFF	TGTGCCTGGCTTGGAATATGGGGAGGGGACACTGAAGCTTTCTTT
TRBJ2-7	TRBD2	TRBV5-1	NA	CASSKASGRLAYEQYF	TGCGCCAGCAGCAAAGCTAGCGGGAGGTTGGCCTACGAGCAGTACTTC
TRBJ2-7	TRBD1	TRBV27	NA	CASSKQGSSYEQYF	TGTGCCAGCAGTAAACAGGGGAGCTCCTACGAGCAGTACTTC
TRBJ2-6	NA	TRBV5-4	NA	CASSLAQEGAQALTF	TGTGCCAGCAGCTTGGCCCAGGAGGGGGCCCAGGCCCTGACTTTC
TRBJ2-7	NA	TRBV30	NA	CAWSVGGQDVYEQYF	TGTGCCTGGAGTGTAGGAGGCCAGGACGTCTACGAGCAGTACTTC
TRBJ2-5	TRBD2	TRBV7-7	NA	CASSSGLADGKTQYF	TGTGCTAGCAGCTCGGGACTAGCGGATGGAAAGACCCAGTACTTC
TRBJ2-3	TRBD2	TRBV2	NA	CASSDRLAGITDTQYF	TGTGCCAGCAGTGATCGACTAGCGGGAATCACAGATACGCAGTATTTT
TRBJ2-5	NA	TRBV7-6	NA	CASSSSVVSVQETQYF	TGTGCCAGCAGCTCCTCGGTGGTCTCGGTCCAAGAGACCCAGTACTTC
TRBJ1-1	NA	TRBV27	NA	CASSSRIRRGVGRIAEAFF	TGTGCCAGCAGTTCCCGCATCCGGCGAGGTGTTGGACGGATAGCGGAAGCTTTCTTT
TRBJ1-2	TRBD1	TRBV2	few	CASGTGTASYYGYTF	TGTGCCAGCGGTACCGGGACAGCCTCCTATTATGGCTACACCTTC
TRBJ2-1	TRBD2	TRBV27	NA	CASSLLAGVVFF	TGTGCCAGCAGTCTATTAGCGGGAGTAGTTTTCTTC
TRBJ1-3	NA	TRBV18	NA	CASSLQDRASGNTIYF	TGTGCCAGCTCACTACAGGATCGGGCCTCTGGAAACACCATATATTTT
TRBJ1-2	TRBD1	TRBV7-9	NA	CASSLGQGQENYGYTF	TGTGCCAGCAGCTTAGGCCAGGGACAGGAGAACTATGGCTACACCTTC
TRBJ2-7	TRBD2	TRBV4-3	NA	CASSQERSASGGAYEQYF	TGCGCCAGCAGCCAAGAACGCTCGGCTAGCGGGGGAGCCTACGAGCAGTACTTC
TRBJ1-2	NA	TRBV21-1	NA	CASSNRDRVKNYGYTF	TGTGCCAGCAGCAACCGGGACAGGGTCAAAAACTATGGCTACACCTTC
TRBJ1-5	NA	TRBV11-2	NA	CASSLGYQRGNQPQHF	TGTGCCAGCAGCTTAGGGTACCAAAGAGGCAATCAGCCCCAGCATTTT
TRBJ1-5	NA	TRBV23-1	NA	CASSQSAGNGQPQHF	TGCGCCAGCAGTCAATCAGCGGGGAACGGGCAGCCCCAGCATTTT
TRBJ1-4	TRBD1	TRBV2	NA	CASSPGTGSTNGEKLFF	TGTGCCAGCAGCCCCGGGACAGGCTCTACTAACGGTGAAAAACTGTTTTTT
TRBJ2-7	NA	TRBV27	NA	CASSASVSYEQYF	TGTGCCAGCAGCGCCTCAGTATCCTACGAGCAGTACTTC
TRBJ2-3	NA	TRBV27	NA	CASTLPGSDTQYF	TGTGCCAGCACCCTCCCAGGGTCAGATACGCAGTATTTT
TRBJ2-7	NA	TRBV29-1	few	CSVAPLFSSYEQYF	TGCAGCGTTGCACCACTCTTCTCCTCCTACGAGCAGTACTTC
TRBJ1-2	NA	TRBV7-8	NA	CASSLAGVWGGGYTF	TGTGCCAGCAGCTTAGCGGGGGTTTGGGGAGGAGGCTACACCTTC
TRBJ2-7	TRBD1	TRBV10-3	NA	CAIEDRGSVEQYF	TGTGCCATCGAGGACAGGGGTTCCGTCGAGCAGTACTTC
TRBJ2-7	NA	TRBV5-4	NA	CASSLGLSGAYEQYF	TGTGCCAGCAGCTTGGGCCTCTCGGGAGCCTACGAGCAGTACTTC
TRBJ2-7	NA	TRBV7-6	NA	CASSPLVLVNEQYF	TGTGCCAGCAGCCCACTAGTTCTTGTCAACGAGCAGTACTTC
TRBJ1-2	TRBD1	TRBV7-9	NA	CASSRDRGLAGGYTF	TGTGCCAGCAGTCGGGACAGGGGTTTAGCGGGCGGCTACACCTTC
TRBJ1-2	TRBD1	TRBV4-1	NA	CASSHGTGHANYGYTF	TGCGCCAGCAGCCACGGGACAGGGCATGCTAACTATGGCTACACCTTC
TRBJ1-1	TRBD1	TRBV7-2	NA	CASSLAGQGRTEAFF	TGTGCCAGCAGCTTAGCGGGACAGGGCAGAACTGAAGCTTTCTTT
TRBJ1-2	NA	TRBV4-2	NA	CASSQDGLRQRLNYGYTF	TGTGCCAGCAGCCAAGATGGTTTGCGACAGCGACTTAACTATGGCTACACCTTC
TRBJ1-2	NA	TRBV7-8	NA	CASSSVQGRGGYTF	TGTGCCAGCAGCTCGGTACAGGGAAGAGGTGGCTACACCTTC
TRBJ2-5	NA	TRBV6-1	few	CASSAQGKETQYF	TGTGCCAGCAGTGCCCAGGGGAAAGAGACCCAGTACTTC
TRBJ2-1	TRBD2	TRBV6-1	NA	CASTLGTRGDNEQFF	TGTGCCAGCACATTGGGGACTAGGGGAGACAATGAGCAGTTCTTC
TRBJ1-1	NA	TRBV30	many	CAWRIGLNTEAFF	TGTGCCTGGAGAATTGGCCTGAACACTGAAGCTTTCTTT
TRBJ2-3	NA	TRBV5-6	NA	CASSFRRQSTDTQYF	TGTGCCAGCAGCTTCCGGAGGCAGAGCACAGATACGCAGTATTTT
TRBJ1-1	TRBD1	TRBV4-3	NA	CASSQDLVTGTMNTEAFF	TGCGCCAGCAGCCAAGATCTTGTGACAGGGACCATGAACACTGAAGCTTTCTTT
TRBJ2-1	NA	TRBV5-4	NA	CASSLAGLSSYNEQFF	TGTGCCAGCAGCTTAGCAGGTTTGAGCTCCTACAATGAGCAGTTCTTC